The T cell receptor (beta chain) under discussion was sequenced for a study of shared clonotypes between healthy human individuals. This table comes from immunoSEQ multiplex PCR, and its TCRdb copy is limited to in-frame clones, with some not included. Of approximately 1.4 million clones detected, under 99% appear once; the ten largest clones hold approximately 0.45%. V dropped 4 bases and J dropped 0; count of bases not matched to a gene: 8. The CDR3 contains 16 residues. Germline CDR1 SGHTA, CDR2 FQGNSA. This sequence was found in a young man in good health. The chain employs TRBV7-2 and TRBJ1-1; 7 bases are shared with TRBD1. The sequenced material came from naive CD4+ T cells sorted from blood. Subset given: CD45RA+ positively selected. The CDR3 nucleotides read TGTGCCAGCAGCTCGCCTACCGGGACAGTGAACACTGAAGCTTTCTTT. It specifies CASSSPTGTVNTEAFF.